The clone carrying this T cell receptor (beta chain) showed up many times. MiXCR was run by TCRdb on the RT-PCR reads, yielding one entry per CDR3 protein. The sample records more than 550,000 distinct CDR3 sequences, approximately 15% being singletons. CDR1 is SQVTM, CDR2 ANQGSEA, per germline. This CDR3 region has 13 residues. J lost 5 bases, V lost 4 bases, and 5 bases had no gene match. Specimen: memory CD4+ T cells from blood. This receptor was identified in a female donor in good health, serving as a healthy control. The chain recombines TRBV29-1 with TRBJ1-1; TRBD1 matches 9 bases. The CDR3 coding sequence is TGCAGCGTTGTAGGACAGGGGTATACTGAAGCTTTCTTT. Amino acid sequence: CSVVGQGYTEAFF.